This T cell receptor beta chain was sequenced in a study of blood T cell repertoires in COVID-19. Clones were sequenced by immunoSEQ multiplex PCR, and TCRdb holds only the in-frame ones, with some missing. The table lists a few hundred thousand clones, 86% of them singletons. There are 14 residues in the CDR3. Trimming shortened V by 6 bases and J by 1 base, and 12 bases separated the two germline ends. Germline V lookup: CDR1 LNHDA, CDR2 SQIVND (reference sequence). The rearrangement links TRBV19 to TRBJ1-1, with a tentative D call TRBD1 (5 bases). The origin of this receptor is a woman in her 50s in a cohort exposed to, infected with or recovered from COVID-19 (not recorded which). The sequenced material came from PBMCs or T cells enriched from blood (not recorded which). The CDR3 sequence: CASRRRGQNTEAFF. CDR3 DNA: TGTGCCAGTAGGCGAAGAGGACAGAACACTGAAGCTTTCTTT.